The rows below give T cell receptor beta chains drawn from one sample of a study of T cells after yellow fever vaccination. TCRdb re-analysed the 5' RACE reads in MiXCR, keeping a single row per CDR3 protein. The sample lists 310,000 or so distinct CDR3 sequences, around 6.8% occurring once. The source was PBMCs, collected roughly 46 days after the first yellow fever vaccination. The receptors were gathered from a man between 18 and 29 years old who received the YFV17D yellow fever vaccine. Each CDR3 is given with its conserved first and last residue. D genes are given only for firm matches. Expanded clones are given a class, and other clones once, few, many or no size at all.

d_gene	j_gene	len	v_gene	abundance	CDR3nt	CDR3aa
-	TRBJ1-2	11	TRBV4-1	many	TGCGCCAGCAGCCGAGGGGGGGGCTACACCTTC	CASSRGGGYTF
TRBD2	TRBJ2-4	17	TRBV18	many	TGTGCCAGCTCACCACTCCGGAGCGGGGGTGCCAAAAACATTCAGTACTTC	CASSPLRSGGAKNIQYF
-	TRBJ2-5	15	TRBV7-3	-	TGTGCCAGCAGCTCCCGGGCTCAGGGTCAAGAGACCCAGTACTTC	CASSSRAQGQETQYF
-	TRBJ1-5	12	TRBV6-2/TRBV6-3	many	TGTGCCAGCAGCCATTTATTGGATCCCCAGCATTTT	CASSHLLDPQHF
-	TRBJ2-5	14	TRBV6-1	many	TGTGCCAGCAGCGTGGGTGGAACCCACGAGACCCAGTACTTC	CASSVGGTHETQYF
-	TRBJ2-3	12	TRBV12-3/TRBV12-4	-	TGTGCCAGCAGTTTGGGGCAGGTAACGCAGTATTTT	CASSLGQVTQYF
-	TRBJ2-2	16	TRBV2	-	TGTGCCAGCAGTGACAGGGGGGTAGAAAACACCGGGGAGCTGTTTTTT	CASSDRGVENTGELFF
TRBD1	TRBJ2-7	14	TRBV7-9	many	TGTGCCAGCAGCAGAACGGGACAGGTTTACGAGCAGTACTTC	CASSRTGQVYEQYF
-	TRBJ2-7	12	TRBV7-9	-	TGTGCCAGCAGCAACTTCATCTACGAGCAGTACTTC	CASSNFIYEQYF
TRBD2	TRBJ2-5	16	TRBV27	-	TGTGCCAGCAACCGGGGACTAGCGGATGCTCAAGAGACCCAGTACTTC	CASNRGLADAQETQYF
-	TRBJ1-1	14	TRBV6-2/TRBV6-3	few	TGTGCCAGCAGGGCTGACAGGAGGAGAACTGAAGCTTTCTTT	CASRADRRRTEAFF
TRBD1	TRBJ2-2	16	TRBV7-3	-	TGTGCCAGCAGCTTATACCCAGGGGGCATGGCCGGGGAGCTGTTTTTT	CASSLYPGGMAGELFF
-	TRBJ2-5	15	TRBV5-1	few	TGCGCCAGCAGCCCGGTGGGCTCACGCCAAGAGACCCAGTACTTC	CASSPVGSRQETQYF
-	TRBJ2-3	14	TRBV10-3	many	TGTGCCATCAGTGGGGAAGGCCTCACAGATACGCAGTATTTT	CAISGEGLTDTQYF
-	TRBJ1-2	13	TRBV7-9	few	TGTGCCAGCAGCTTACTGGGCAGGGAAGGCTACACCTTC	CASSLLGREGYTF
TRBD2	TRBJ2-7	15	TRBV5-1	-	TGCGCCAGCAGCTTTAGCGGGGGGGCAGGGGACGAGCAGTACTTC	CASSFSGGAGDEQYF
-	TRBJ2-2	15	TRBV27	few	TGTGCCAGCAAAAGTACAGGAGGACCCACCGGGGAGCTGTTTTTT	CASKSTGGPTGELFF
-	TRBJ1-5	14	TRBV12-3/TRBV12-4	few	TGTGCCAGCAGAACAGGGCAGAACAATCAGCCCCAGCATTTT	CASRTGQNNQPQHF
-	TRBJ1-6	14	TRBV12-3/TRBV12-4	-	TGTGCCAGCAGTCGGTCCTGGGGTAATTCACCCCTCCACTTT	CASSRSWGNSPLHF
-	TRBJ2-1	13	TRBV5-1	-	TGCGCCAGCAGCTTGGTCCTCTTGGATGAGCAGTTCTTC	CASSLVLLDEQFF
-	TRBJ1-2	15	TRBV5-1	once	TGCGCCAGCAGCTTGGGGCCAGCACGGCACTATGGCTACACCTTC	CASSLGPARHYGYTF
TRBD1	TRBJ1-1	14	TRBV4-3	few	TGCGCCAGCAGCCAACATAGGGGGCTGACTGAAGCTTTCTTT	CASSQHRGLTEAFF
-	TRBJ2-5	15	TRBV3-1	few	TGTGCCAGCAGCCAGGTCGGGACGGAACAAGAGACCCAGTACTTC	CASSQVGTEQETQYF
-	TRBJ2-2	14	TRBV7-3	many	TGTGCCAGCAGCGTCGGCAGGGATACCGGGGAGCTGTTTTTT	CASSVGRDTGELFF
-	TRBJ1-1	15	TRBV29-1	many	TGCAGCGTTGAGGGGAGAGTTGGCGCCGGGCCTGAAGCTTTCTTT	CSVEGRVGAGPEAFF
-	TRBJ2-7	11	TRBV19	few	TGTGCCAGTAGTATAGGGACAAGGCAGTACTTC	CASSIGTRQYF
-	TRBJ2-3	12	TRBV6-5	few	TGTGCCAGCAGTGCCGGGCTAGATTTACAGTATTTT	CASSAGLDLQYF
-	TRBJ1-5	13	TRBV10-3	-	TGTGCCATCCGATCACAATCCAATCAGCCCCAGCATTTT	CAIRSQSNQPQHF
TRBD1	TRBJ2-4	15	TRBV7-9	-	TGTGCCAGCAGCTTAGATGGGACAGCGTGGGACATTCAGTACTTC	CASSLDGTAWDIQYF
TRBD2	TRBJ2-1	16	TRBV10-3	many	TGTGCCATCAGTGAACTCGAGCGGGGGGGCCGACGGGAGCAGTTCTTC	CAISELERGGRREQFF
-	TRBJ2-5	15	TRBV7-7	-	TGTGCTAGCAGCCCCCGAGTAGGCAGTCAAGAGACCCAGTACTTC	CASSPRVGSQETQYF